The clone carrying this TCR beta chain appeared a few times. Antigen specificity is unknown. The data belong to a study of blood T cells in healthy people across ages. Study-level results: Conclusively comparing naive with antigen-experienced cells was impossible with unsorted PBMCs.

Next came a second PCR, run for roughly 6 to 11 cycles, which used a sample-barcoded 5' primer along with a J-beta primer mix. Using its own MiXCR run on the 5' RACE reads, TCRdb lists one record per CDR3 protein. This table has roughly 1.5 million distinct CDR3 sequences, about 42% appearing once. Trimming cost V 7 bases and J 5 bases, with 12 bases left between them. Per germline, CDR1 PRHDT and CDR2 FYEKMQ (reference sequence). The CDR3 loop spans 13 amino acids. There were healthy Caucasian individuals from Russia, aged about 6 to 95, serving as donors. V is TRBV13 and J is TRBJ2-1; D is undetermined. Sequenced input: blood. This clonotype originated in a woman younger than 35 in good health. The CDR3 loop is CASTRRANNEQFF. DNA for the CDR3: TGTGCCAGCACCCGCCGGGCCAACAATGAGCAGTTCTTC.